This TCR beta chain was captured by sequencing in a study of OX40 agonist ivuxolimab in advanced cancers. Produced via immunoSEQ multiplex PCR; TCRdb's table is partial and in-frame only. The repertoire consists of under 35,000 clones, with 65% to 85% occurring once and the leading ten covering more than 15%. Germline assignment: CDR1 MNHNS and CDR2 SASEGT. This CDR3 is 13 amino acids long. V lost 6 bases, J lost 4 bases, and 13 bases lay in between. This chain connects TRBV6-1 to TRBJ2-7; D tentatively fits TRBD1 or TRBD2 (5 bases each). Sequences were derived from CD4+ or CD8+ T cells sorted from blood, sampled in a trial of the OX40 agonist ivuxolimab. The TCR comes from an adult with an advanced solid tumor such as melanoma, head and neck, liver or kidney cancer. Written as DNA, the CDR3 is TGTGCCAGCAGACAGAGGGGTCCTTACGAGCAGTACTTC. Translated: CASRQRGPYEQYF.